Listed here is a single T cell receptor (beta chain). The data belong to a study of T cells in Graves' hyperthyroidism and ophthalmopathy. TCR beta CDR3 regions were amplified from RNA. TCR CDR3 regions were first amplified by RT-PCR with HTBI primers. TCRdb re-called the multiplex PCR reads through MiXCR, storing one row per CDR3 protein. The sample has 490,000 or so distinct CDR3 sequences; approximately 23% are singletons. V lost 4 bases and J lost 7; bases outside the gene matches: 10. The CDR3 is 16 amino acids. Per germline, CDR1 KGHDR and CDR2 SFDVKD. Subjects with ophthalmopathy showed a Clinical Activity Score no lower than 3, a NOSPECS grade no lower than 4, and a duration shorter than 3 months. Investigators excluded patients with uncontrolled infection, other autoimmune disease, pregnancy or lactation.

The source material was blood. This rearrangement joins TRBV24-1 to TRBJ2-3, with TRBD1 matching over 10 bases. The TCR sequence derives from a woman aged 70 to 79 with Graves' ophthalmopathy. CDR3 region: CATSEGDRGLTNTQYF. The CDR3 DNA reads as TGTGCCACCAGTGAGGGTGACAGGGGGCTTACGAATACGCAGTATTTT.